This paragraph covers one T cell receptor beta chain sequence. The data originate from a study of blood T cell repertoires in COVID-19. Study-level information: Sample material is recorded as cDNA or gDNA derived from T cells, B-cell-depleted T cells, or PBMCs.

All enrollees were about 18 to 89 years old and from 25 or so US areas. Cohort 3 donors counted as recovered after two negative PCRs, clearance, or resolved symptoms. Deletions cut 4 bases from V and 5 bases from J, with 11 bases between. The CDR3 length is 13 residues. Germline CDR1 is ENHRY and CDR2 is SYGVKD. The repertoire was sequenced with immunoSEQ multiplex PCR; TCRdb's copy has only in-frame clones and lacks some. The sample contains approximately 490,000 clones, about nine tenths of which appear only once. This rearrangement joins TRBV10-3 to TRBJ2-5; perhaps TRBD2 as D (6 bases). The TCR sequence derives from a woman aged 55-69 years who had recovered from COVID-19. The specimen sequenced was PBMCs or T cells enriched from blood (not recorded which). The chain's CDR3 is CAISVGSGETQYF. The CDR3 region has the DNA TGTGCCATCAGTGTTGGCAGCGGGGAGACCCAGTACTTC.